The clone carrying this T cell receptor beta chain was counted between two and nine times. The TCRbeta library was prepared with unique molecular identifiers. TCRdb re-analysed the PCR reads in MiXCR, keeping a single row per CDR3 protein. This sample carries about 540,000 distinct CDR3 sequences, about 18% of them seen once, and the ten largest clones take 3.3%. This sample was taken from a study of T-cell reconstitution after alpha-beta-depleted transplantation in children. The junction had 7 bases not matched to a gene; V was cut back by 4 bases and J by 4 bases. Germline CDR1 reads SQVTM; CDR2 reads ANQGSEA. This CDR3 region has 14 residues.

The J gene is TRBJ2-5, the V gene TRBV29-1, with 9 bases identical to TRBD2. The material sequenced was PBMCs from the stem cell graft donor, taken from the stem cell graft. This clonotype was sampled from a human donor who donated a stem cell graft to a child with acute lymphoblastic leukemia. CDR3 in DNA: TGCAGCGTTGTAGCGGGGGCAGGAGGAGAGACCCAGTACTTC. This encodes CSVVAGAGGETQYF. The full variable domain, its missing parts supplied by reference TRBV29-1 and TRBJ2-5, is SAVISQKPSRDICQRGTSLTIQCQVDSQVTMMFWYRQQPGQSLTLIATANQGSEATYESGFVIDKFPISRPNLTFSTLTVSNMSPEDSSIYLCSVVAGAGGETQYFGPGTRLLVL.